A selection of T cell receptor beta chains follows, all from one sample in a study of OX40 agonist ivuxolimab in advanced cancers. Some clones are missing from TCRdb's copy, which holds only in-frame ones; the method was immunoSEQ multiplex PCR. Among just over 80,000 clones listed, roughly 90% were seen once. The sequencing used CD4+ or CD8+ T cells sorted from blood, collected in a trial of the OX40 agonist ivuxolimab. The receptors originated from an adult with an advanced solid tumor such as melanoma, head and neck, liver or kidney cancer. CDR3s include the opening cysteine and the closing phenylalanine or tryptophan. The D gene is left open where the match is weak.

CDR3aa: CASSVDRGINEQYF
CDR3nt: TGCGCCAGCAGCGTGGACAGGGGGATCAACGAGCAGTACTTC
v_gene: TRBV5-1
j_gene: TRBJ2-7
d_gene: TRBD1

CDR3aa: CASIGRGQYGYTF
CDR3nt: TGTGCCAGCATTGGCCGGGGGCAGTACGGCTACACCTTC
v_gene: TRBV6-1
j_gene: TRBJ1-2
d_gene: NA

CDR3aa: CASRRTGANTEAFF
CDR3nt: TGCGCCAGCAGAAGGACAGGGGCGAACACTGAAGCTTTCTTT
v_gene: TRBV5-1
j_gene: TRBJ1-1
d_gene: TRBD1

CDR3aa: CASSPDKARQPQHF
CDR3nt: TGTGCCAGCAGTCCGGACAAAGCACGGCAGCCCCAGCATTTT
v_gene: TRBV27
j_gene: TRBJ1-5
d_gene: NA

CDR3aa: CASSLTGKETQYF
CDR3nt: TGCGCCAGCAGCCTAACAGGGAAAGAGACCCAGTACTTC
v_gene: TRBV5-1
j_gene: TRBJ2-5
d_gene: NA

CDR3aa: CSVEGGDGGPSNTEAFF
CDR3nt: TGCAGCGTTGAAGGGGGTGACGGGGGCCCTTCGAACACTGAAGCTTTCTTT
v_gene: TRBV29-1
j_gene: TRBJ1-1
d_gene: NA

CDR3aa: CASSLVPGSQETQYF
CDR3nt: TGCGCCAGCAGCTTGGTTCCAGGGAGTCAAGAGACCCAGTACTTC
v_gene: TRBV5-1
j_gene: TRBJ2-5
d_gene: NA

CDR3aa: CASSIAGGLSKNIQYF
CDR3nt: TGTGCCAGTAGTATAGCGGGAGGATTGTCCAAAAACATTCAGTACTTC
v_gene: TRBV19
j_gene: TRBJ2-4
d_gene: TRBD2

CDR3aa: CASSGAATNEKLFF
CDR3nt: TGCGCCAGCAGTGGGGCAGCAACTAATGAAAAACTGTTTTTT
v_gene: TRBV4-1
j_gene: TRBJ1-4
d_gene: NA

CDR3aa: CASSLAAGGPTGTQYF
CDR3nt: TGTGCCAGCAGCTTAGCAGCGGGGGGGCCCACAGGGACGCAGTATTTT
v_gene: TRBV7-2
j_gene: TRBJ2-3
d_gene: TRBD2

CDR3aa: CASSIATGGGYTF
CDR3nt: TGTGCCAGTAGTATTGCGACAGGCGGCGGCTACACCTTC
v_gene: TRBV19
j_gene: TRBJ1-2
d_gene: NA

CDR3aa: CASKPRGGQGPGGGYTF
CDR3nt: TGTGCCAGCAAACCCAGGGGGGGACAGGGCCCTGGAGGAGGCTACACCTTC
v_gene: TRBV28
j_gene: TRBJ1-2
d_gene: TRBD1

CDR3aa: CASSPRAGASYEQYF
CDR3nt: TGTGCCAGCTCACCACGAGCGGGAGCATCCTACGAGCAGTACTTC
v_gene: TRBV18
j_gene: TRBJ2-7
d_gene: TRBD2

CDR3aa: CASSEGQGPSNTDTQYF
CDR3nt: TGTGCCAGCAGCGAAGGACAGGGCCCCTCAAATACAGATACGCAGTATTTT
v_gene: TRBV9
j_gene: TRBJ2-3
d_gene: TRBD1

CDR3aa: CASSPKGLAVNEQFF
CDR3nt: TGTGCCAGCAGCCCCAAGGGACTAGCGGTCAATGAGCAGTTCTTC
v_gene: TRBV7-2
j_gene: TRBJ2-1
d_gene: TRBD2

CDR3aa: CASSMGLAAYEQYF
CDR3nt: TGCGCCAGCAGTATGGGACTAGCGGCCTACGAGCAGTACTTC
v_gene: TRBV4-3
j_gene: TRBJ2-7
d_gene: TRBD2

CDR3aa: CASSLLGEKLFF
CDR3nt: TGCGCCAGCAGCTTGTTGGGTGAAAAACTGTTTTTT
v_gene: TRBV5-1
j_gene: TRBJ1-4
d_gene: NA

CDR3aa: CASSFLPGLAGNMQYF
CDR3nt: TGTGCCAGCAGCTTCTTACCGGGACTAGCGGGAAATATGCAGTATTTT
v_gene: TRBV5-6
j_gene: TRBJ2-3
d_gene: TRBD2

CDR3aa: CASSSSGTGIDTQYF
CDR3nt: TGCGCCAGCAGCTCCTCCGGGACAGGGATAGATACGCAGTATTTT
v_gene: TRBV5-1
j_gene: TRBJ2-3
d_gene: TRBD1

CDR3aa: CASSLMSGTHSPLHF
CDR3nt: TGTGCCAGCAGTTTAATGTCCGGGACCCATTCACCCCTCCACTTT
v_gene: TRBV28
j_gene: TRBJ1-6
d_gene: NA

CDR3aa: CASSDYRGQGPGYTF
CDR3nt: TGTGCCAGCAGCGACTACAGGGGGCAAGGGCCCGGCTACACCTTC
v_gene: TRBV9
j_gene: TRBJ1-2
d_gene: TRBD1

CDR3aa: CASSTVQSGIQYF
CDR3nt: TGTGCCAGCAGCACAGTTCAGAGCGGCATTCAGTACTTC
v_gene: TRBV9
j_gene: TRBJ2-4
d_gene: NA

CDR3aa: CSVDSEQFF
CDR3nt: TGCAGCGTTGACAGTGAGCAGTTCTTC
v_gene: TRBV29-1
j_gene: TRBJ2-1
d_gene: NA

CDR3aa: CASSAREGGNTEAFF
CDR3nt: TGCGCCAGCAGCGCACGGGAAGGCGGAAACACTGAAGCTTTCTTT
v_gene: TRBV5-1
j_gene: TRBJ1-1
d_gene: NA